These 25 T cell receptor beta chains came from one sample sequenced in a study of blood T cells in healthy people across ages. The authors ran a second PCR of roughly 6 to 12 cycles using a sample-barcoded 5' primer and a J-beta primer mix. TCRdb independently ran MiXCR on the 5' RACE reads; one entry per CDR3 protein. The repertoire includes 780,000 or so distinct CDR3 sequences, 56% of them detected once, and about a quarter sits in the top ten. Input material: blood. These receptors were obtained from a man aged 35-49 years in good health.

The gene calls are TRBV27 and TRBJ2-1; 11 nucleotides line up with TRBD2. TRBJ2-7 explains the end of the DNA better; the J call may be wrong. The CDR3 is made up of 17 amino acids. Germline V CDR1 and CDR2: MNHEY, SMNVEV (reference sequence). CDR3 nucleotides: TGTGCCAGCAGTTTCGCTAAGACTAGCGGGGTCTACAATGAGCAGTACTTC. Translated, it gives CASSFAKTSGVYNEQYF.

A few counts support this clonotype. The V gene is TRBV29-1, the J gene TRBJ2-1, with a tentative D call TRBD1 (5 bases). CDR1 and CDR2 from the germline V gene are SQVTM and ANQGSEA. The CDR3 runs 13 residues. The V and J ends lost 4 bases and 8 bases respectively, with 15 bases between them. CDR3 region: CSVVDTSVDEQFF. CDR3 nucleotides: TGCAGCGTTGTGGACACCTCTGTAGATGAGCAGTTCTTC.

The chain employs TRBV6-5 and TRBJ1-1; D unresolved. Germline V gene lookup returns CDR1 MNHEY and CDR2 SVGAGI. V lost 7 bases, J lost 3 bases, and 21 bases lay in between. This CDR3 is 16 amino acids long. In DNA form, the CDR3 reads TGTGCCAGCACTCTCCACCCCGCTGGGTCGTACACTGAAGCTTTCTTT. It translates to CASTLHPAGSYTEAFF.

The chain carries TRBV10-3 and TRBJ1-1; a weak D match, TRBD1 (5 bases). The CDR3 runs 17 residues. V lost 8 bases and J 3 bases, leaving 25 bases between the germline ends. Germline V lookup: CDR1 ENHRY, CDR2 SYGVKD. The CDR3 region is CAIAFPGLKSPYTEAFF. The DNA of the CDR3 is TGTGCCATCGCTTTTCCGGGACTTAAAAGCCCCTACACTGAAGCTTTCTTT.

The V gene is TRBV27, the J gene TRBJ2-3, with 8 nucleotides matching TRBD2. The trim removed 8 bases at V and 5 bases at J, leaving 9 bases unmatched. This CDR3 contains 14 residues. The germline V gene has CDR1 MNHEY and CDR2 SMNVEV (reference sequence). CDR3 nucleotide sequence: TGTGCCAGCGGTCGCGGGGCGGGGGGAGATACGCAGTATTTT. Its protein product is CASGRGAGGDTQYF.

This clonotype showed up many times. An end of the junction differs from the germline gene, which may be a read error. The genes are TRBV5-1 and TRBJ2-3; unclear D gene. CDR1 and CDR2 (germline): SGHRS, YFSETQ. CDR3 length equals 12 residues. The CDR3: CASSLDADTQYF. The CDR3 DNA reads as TGTGCCAGCAGTTTAGATGCAGATACGCAGTATTTT.

The V and J genes are TRBV6-4 and TRBJ2-3; 7 bases are a match to TRBD2. Germline V CDR1 and CDR2: MRHNA, SNTAGT. This CDR3 comprises 14 residues. Germline trimming cut 6 bases from V and 0 bases from J; bases unmatched to any gene: 3. The CDR3 reads CASSELASTDTQYF. CDR3 DNA: TGTGCCAGCAGCGAACTAGCGAGCACAGATACGCAGTATTTT.

The chain links TRBV3-1 to TRBJ2-7; unclear D gene. The CDR3 consists of 13 residues. V was clipped by 3 bases and J by 3 bases, with 9 bases between them. Germline CDR1 reads LGHDT; CDR2 reads YNNKEL (reference sequence). In nucleotides, the CDR3 is TGTGCCAGCAGCCACTCATACAGCTACGAGCAGTACTTC. It is translated as CASSHSYSYEQYF.

The chain carries TRBV12-3 or TRBV12-4 and TRBJ1-2; the D gene is possibly TRBD1 (5 bases). With 7 bases removed from V and 3 bases from J, the gap between germline ends came to 9 bases. The CDR3 length is 12 residues. The CDR3, as DNA: TGTGCCAGCACCTCGGGGGACTATGGCTACACCTTC. Its protein product is CASTSGDYGYTF.

V and J are TRBV7-2 and TRBJ2-4; 10 bases match TRBD1. Germline loops: CDR1 SGHTA, CDR2 FQGNSA. This CDR3 has 13 amino acids. The V segment lost 7 bases and the J segment 9 bases; nucleotides outside the gene matches: 6. The CDR3 reads CASKPGTGAIQYF. The CDR3 coding sequence is TGTGCCAGCAAACCAGGGACAGGGGCCATTCAGTACTTC.

The V call is TRBV7-9, the J call TRBJ2-1; D possibly corresponds to TRBD1 (5 bases). The CDR3 has 11 residues. Germline V gene sequence: CDR1 SEHNR, CDR2 FQNEAQ (reference sequence). CDR3 protein: CARSGHNEQFF. The DNA of the CDR3 is TGTGCAAGGTCAGGGCACAATGAGCAGTTCTTC.

The chain combines TRBV7-3 with TRBJ1-1; D call uncertain. Germline values: CDR1 SGHTA, CDR2 FQGTGA. V lost 6 bases and J lost 3, with 8 bases in between. CDR3 length: 12 amino acids. CDR3 coding DNA: TGTGCCAGCAGACAGCCGGACACTGAAGCTTTCTTT. Translation: CASRQPDTEAFF.

A few counts support this clonotype. This chain links TRBV6-6 with TRBJ2-1, with 15 bases lining up with TRBD2. The CDR3 length is 17 residues. Germline V gene sequence: CDR1 MNHNY, CDR2 SVGAGI (reference sequence). V shed 6 bases, J shed 6 bases, and the junction held 9 bases outside the gene matches. The CDR3 DNA reads as TGTGCCAGCAGCCCTGGACTAGCGGGAGGGCTTGTCAATGAGCAGTTCTTC. It yields the protein CASSPGLAGGLVNEQFF.

This clonotype showed up just a few times. The chain carries TRBV18 and TRBJ1-2; 7 bases map to TRBD1. There are 14 residues in the CDR3. The germline gives CDR1 KGHSH, CDR2 LQKENI. J lost 2 bases, V lost 6 bases, and 6 bases had no gene match. CDR3 loop: CASSLGQENYGYTF. The CDR3 DNA reads TGTGCCAGCTCCTTAGGACAGGAGAACTATGGCTACACCTTC.

The V call is TRBV3-1, the J call TRBJ2-7; TRBD2 agrees at 10 bases. The J call is in doubt because the DNA end fits TRBJ2-4 better. This CDR3 comprises 15 residues. The V gene's germline CDR1 is LGHDT and CDR2 YNNKEL (reference sequence). CDR3 loop: CASSPNSSGGNIQYF. The CDR3 coding sequence is TGTGCCAGCAGCCCGAATTCTAGCGGGGGAAACATTCAGTACTTC.

The J gene is TRBJ2-5, the V gene TRBV7-2; TRBD1 or TRBD2 may be the D gene (5 bases each). This CDR3 comprises 14 residues. V gave up 3 bases and J gave up 2 bases, with 10 bases separating them. The V gene's germline CDR1 is SGHTA and CDR2 FQGNSA. CDR3 sequence reads: CASSLFWGQETQYF. CDR3 in DNA: TGTGCCAGCAGCTTGTTTTGGGGGCAAGAGACCCAGTACTTC.

The V gene is TRBV6-1, the J gene TRBJ2-7, with TRBD1 matching over 9 bases. This CDR3 has 15 amino acids. Trimming removed 7 bases from V and 2 bases from J; junction bases left unmatched: 9. Germline V gives CDR1 MNHNS, CDR2 SASEGT. CDR3 in DNA: TGTGCCAGCAATCCCCGGGACAGGGTTCCCTACGAGCAGTACTTC. Its translation is CASNPRDRVPYEQYF.

This clonotype was observed a few times. The gene calls are TRBV29-1 and TRBJ2-5, with D perhaps matching TRBD1 or TRBD2 (5 bases each). The germline gives CDR1 SQVTM, CDR2 ANQGSEA. V lost 2 bases to trimming and J lost 13 bases, with 17 bases between them. This CDR3 spans 12 amino acids. The DNA for the CDR3 is TGCAGCGTTGAAATGGTCCGGGACCCTCCGTACTTC. Amino acids: CSVEMVRDPPYF. Drawing the rest from reference TRBV29-1 and TRBJ2-5, the complete variable domain is SAVISQKPSRDICQRGTSLTIQCQVDSQVTMMFWYRQQPGQSLTLIATANQGSEATYESGFVIDKFPISRPNLTFSTLTVSNMSPEDSSIYLCSVEMVRDPPYFGPGTRLLVL.

This clonotype has more than one count but fewer than ten. J is TRBJ2-6 and V is TRBV3-1; D is perhaps TRBD2 (6 bases). V lost 4 bases and J 0 bases, leaving 19 bases between the germline ends. Germline assignment: CDR1 LGHDT and CDR2 YNNKEL (reference sequence). This CDR3 contains 19 residues. CDR3 protein: CASSPYGGVASSGANVLTF. Here the CDR3 DNA reads TGTGCCAGCAGCCCTTATGGAGGGGTGGCGTCCTCTGGGGCCAACGTCCTGACTTTC.

The rearrangement joins TRBV7-2 to TRBJ2-1; TRBD2 agrees at 10 bases. The germline V gene encodes CDR1 SGHTA and CDR2 FQGNSA. After removal of 1 base from V and 9 bases from J, the junction contained 12 bases not matched to a gene. The CDR3 totals 17 residues. CDR3 protein: CASSLGSGGAQQGEQFF. CDR3 nucleotides: TGTGCCAGCAGCTTAGGGAGCGGGGGGGCCCAACAGGGTGAGCAGTTCTTC.

Only one count was recorded for this clonotype. V is TRBV28 and J is TRBJ2-7, with a tentative D call TRBD2 (6 bases). V was trimmed by 6 bases and J by 10 bases, leaving 22 bases between them. Germline-derived CDR1 and CDR2 are MDHEN and SYDVKM. The CDR3 length is 14 residues. CDR3 coding DNA: TGTGCCAGCAGAATTAACGCGGGGTACGGAACCCAGTACTTC. Its protein is CASRINAGYGTQYF.

This clonotype was observed a handful of times. This rearrangement joins TRBV5-1 to TRBJ2-7; the D gene is possibly TRBD1 (8 bases). The V gene's germline CDR1 is SGHRS and CDR2 YFSETQ. The CDR3 length is 15 residues. Trimming removed 4 bases from V and 7 bases from J, with 21 bases in between. CDR3 DNA sequence: TGCGCCAGCAGCCCCGGACAGGGAGGGTTGTATGAGCAGTACTTC. It codes for CASSPGQGGLYEQYF.

This clonotype was detected once. The V gene is TRBV12-3 or TRBV12-4, the J gene TRBJ1-2; tentatively, D is TRBD1 (5 bases). The CDR3 runs to 14 residues. Trimming shortened V by 6 bases and J by 4 bases, and 15 bases separated the two germline ends. The CDR3 sequence is CASRRDGRSYGYTF. Here the CDR3 DNA reads TGTGCCAGCAGGAGGGACGGCCGGAGCTATGGCTACACCTTC.

This chain uses TRBV7-9 with TRBJ2-7; 8 positions agree with TRBD1. Looked up from germline, CDR1 is SEHNR and CDR2 is FQNEAQ (reference sequence). Germline trimming cut 0 bases from V and 4 bases from J; bases unmatched to any gene: 17. CDR3 length: 19 residues. The CDR3 nucleotides are TGTGCCAGCAGCTTAGCTTTGAGTGCGGGACAGGTGGTATCATACGAGCAGTACTTC. This codes for CASSLALSAGQVVSYEQYF.

The V gene is TRBV6-5, the J gene TRBJ1-1; 7 bases agree with TRBD1. Trimming at V came to 0 bases and at J to 8 bases, leaving 3 bases not matched to a gene. Germline V lookup: CDR1 MNHEY, CDR2 SVGAGI. This CDR3 has 13 residues. In DNA form, the CDR3 reads TGTGCCAGCAGTTACTCGACAGGGATGGAAGCTTTCTTT. Protein sequence: CASSYSTGMEAFF.